This record looks at one TCR beta chain sequence and its context. Its cognate antigen is unknown. TCRdb keeps only in-frame clones here, not all; method: immunoSEQ multiplex PCR. The sample has under 65,000 clones; approximately 90% are singletons. This entry belongs to a study of OX40 agonist ivuxolimab in advanced cancers. The study's findings and limits: In a subset of nonresponders, normalized T-cell clonal expansion was also low.

This CDR3 is 13 amino acids long. CDR1 and CDR2 from the germline V gene are GTSNPN and SVGIG (reference sequence). V was clipped by 4 bases and J by 7 bases; unmatched bases: 6. The chain uses TRBV30 and TRBJ2-4; 8 bases are shared with TRBD1. The receptor was isolated from an adult with an advanced solid tumor such as melanoma, head and neck, liver or kidney cancer. Sequencing used CD4+ or CD8+ T cells sorted from blood, obtained in a trial of the OX40 agonist ivuxolimab. The CDR3 sequence is CAWTGQGGNIQYF. Written as DNA, the CDR3 is TGTGCCTGGACTGGACAGGGTGGGAACATTCAGTACTTC.